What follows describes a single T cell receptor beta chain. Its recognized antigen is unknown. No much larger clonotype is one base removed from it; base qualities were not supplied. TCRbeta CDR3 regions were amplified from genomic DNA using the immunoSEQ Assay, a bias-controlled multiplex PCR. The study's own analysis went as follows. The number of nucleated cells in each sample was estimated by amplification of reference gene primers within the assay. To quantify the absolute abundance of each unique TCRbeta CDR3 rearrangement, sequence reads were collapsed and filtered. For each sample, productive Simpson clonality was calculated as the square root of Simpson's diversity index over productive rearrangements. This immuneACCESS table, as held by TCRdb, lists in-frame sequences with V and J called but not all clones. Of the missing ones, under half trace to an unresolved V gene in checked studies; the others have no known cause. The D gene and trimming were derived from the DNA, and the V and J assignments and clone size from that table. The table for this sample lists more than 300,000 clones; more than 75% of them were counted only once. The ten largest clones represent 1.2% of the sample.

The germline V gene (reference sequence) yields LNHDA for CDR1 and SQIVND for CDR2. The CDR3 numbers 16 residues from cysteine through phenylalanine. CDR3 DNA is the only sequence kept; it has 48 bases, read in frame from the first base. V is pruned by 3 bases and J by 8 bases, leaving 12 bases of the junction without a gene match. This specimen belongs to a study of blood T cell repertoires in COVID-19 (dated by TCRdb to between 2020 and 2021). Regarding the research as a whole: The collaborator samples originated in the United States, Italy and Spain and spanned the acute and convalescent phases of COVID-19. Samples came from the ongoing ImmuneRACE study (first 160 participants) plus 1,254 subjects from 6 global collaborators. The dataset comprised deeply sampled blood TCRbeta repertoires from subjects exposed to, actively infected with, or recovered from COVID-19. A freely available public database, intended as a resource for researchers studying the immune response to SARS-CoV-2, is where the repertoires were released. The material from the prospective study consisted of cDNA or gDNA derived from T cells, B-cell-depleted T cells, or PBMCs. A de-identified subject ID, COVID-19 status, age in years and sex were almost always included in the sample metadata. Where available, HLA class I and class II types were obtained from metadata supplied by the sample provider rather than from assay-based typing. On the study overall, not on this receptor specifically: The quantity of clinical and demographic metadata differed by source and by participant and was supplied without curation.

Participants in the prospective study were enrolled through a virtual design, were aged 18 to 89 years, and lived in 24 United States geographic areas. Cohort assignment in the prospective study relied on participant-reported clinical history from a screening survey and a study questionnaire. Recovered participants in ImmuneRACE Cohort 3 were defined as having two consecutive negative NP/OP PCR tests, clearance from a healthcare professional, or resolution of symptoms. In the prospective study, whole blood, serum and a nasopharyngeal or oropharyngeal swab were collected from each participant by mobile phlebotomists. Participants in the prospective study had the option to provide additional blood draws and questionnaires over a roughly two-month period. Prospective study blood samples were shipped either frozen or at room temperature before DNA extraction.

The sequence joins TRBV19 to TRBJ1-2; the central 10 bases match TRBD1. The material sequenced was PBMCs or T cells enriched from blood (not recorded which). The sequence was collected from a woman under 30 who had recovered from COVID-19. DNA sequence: TGTGCCAGTAGTATGCCCGGGACAGGGGATGATTGGGGCTACACCTTC. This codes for CASSMPGTGDDWGYTF.